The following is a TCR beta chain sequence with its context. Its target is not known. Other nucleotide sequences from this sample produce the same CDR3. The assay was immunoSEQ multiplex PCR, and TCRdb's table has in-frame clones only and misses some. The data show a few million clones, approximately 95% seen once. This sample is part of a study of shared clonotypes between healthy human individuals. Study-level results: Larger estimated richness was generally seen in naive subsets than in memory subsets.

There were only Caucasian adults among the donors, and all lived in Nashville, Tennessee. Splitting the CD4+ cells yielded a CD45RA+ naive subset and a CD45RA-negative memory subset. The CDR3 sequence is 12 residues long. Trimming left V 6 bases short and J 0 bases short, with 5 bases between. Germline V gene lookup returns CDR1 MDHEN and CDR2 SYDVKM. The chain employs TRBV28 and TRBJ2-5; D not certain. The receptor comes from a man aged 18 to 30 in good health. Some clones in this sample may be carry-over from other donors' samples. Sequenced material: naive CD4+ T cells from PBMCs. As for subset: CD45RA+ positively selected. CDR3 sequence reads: CASRVNQETQYF. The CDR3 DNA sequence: TGTGCCAGCAGAGTAAACCAAGAGACCCAGTACTTC. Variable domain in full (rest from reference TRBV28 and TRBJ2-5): DVKVTQSSRYLVKRTGEKVFLECVQDMDHENMFWYRQDPGLGLRLIYFSYDVKMKEKGDIPEGYSVSREKKERFSLILESASTNQTSMYLCASRVNQETQYFGPGTRLLVL.